The clone carrying this T cell receptor (beta chain) has more than one count but fewer than ten. This sample stems from a study of blood T cell repertoires in COVID-19. Across the study: The cDNA or gDNA used as material had been derived from T cells, B-cell-depleted T cells, or PBMCs.

Clinical histories supplied by participants themselves formed the basis of cohort assignment. CDR1 is SGHTA, CDR2 FQGNSA, per germline. V trimming: 5 bases; J trimming: 2 bases; junction bases outside the gene matches: 7. CDR3 size: 16 residues. Study processing details: Nucleated cell counts were estimated from reference gene primer amplification. This table comes from immunoSEQ multiplex PCR, and its TCRdb copy is limited to in-frame clones, with some not included. That table is the source of V, J and clone size, and D and trimming were worked out from the DNA. The sample has 200,000 to 250,000 clones, 90% seen once.

The V gene is TRBV7-2, the J gene TRBJ2-3, with TRBD2 identical over 10 bases. This receptor was identified in a man aged 30-40 years who had been exposed to COVID-19. Sequenced sample: PBMCs or T cells enriched from blood (not recorded which). The CDR3 sequence: CASSAYSGGITDTQYF. CDR3 coding DNA: TGTGCCAGCAGCGCCTATAGCGGGGGGATCACAGATACGCAGTATTTT.